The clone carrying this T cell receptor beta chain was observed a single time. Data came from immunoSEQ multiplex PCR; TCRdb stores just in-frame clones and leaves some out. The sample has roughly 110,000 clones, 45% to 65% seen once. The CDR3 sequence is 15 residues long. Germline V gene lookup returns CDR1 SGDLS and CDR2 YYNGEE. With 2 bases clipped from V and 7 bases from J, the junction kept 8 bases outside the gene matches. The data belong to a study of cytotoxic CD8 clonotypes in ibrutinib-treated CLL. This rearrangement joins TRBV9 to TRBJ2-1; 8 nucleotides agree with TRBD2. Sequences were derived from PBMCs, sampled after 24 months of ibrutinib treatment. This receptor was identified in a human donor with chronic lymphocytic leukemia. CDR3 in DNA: TGTGCCAGCAGCGTCGGGGGGGCCAATCGGAATGAGCAGTTCTTC. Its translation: CASSVGGANRNEQFF. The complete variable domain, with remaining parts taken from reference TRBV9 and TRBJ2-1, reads DSGVTQTPKHLITATGQRVTLRCSPRSGDLSVYWYQQSLDQGLQFLIQYYNGEERAKGNILERFSAQQFPDLHSELNLSSLELGDSALYFCASSVGGANRNEQFFGPGTRLTVL.